Included here is one T cell receptor (beta chain) sequence, with context. This sample was included in a study of T cells expressing NK-cell markers. In the study overall: One of the eight sequenced donors was seronegative, whereas the other seven were HCMV-seropositive.

The CDR3 contains 15 residues. Germline lookup yields CDR1 SGHKS and CDR2 YYEKEE (reference sequence). TCRdb reprocessed the 5' RACE reads, keeping one entry per CDR3 protein, no DNA. This table lists about 260,000 distinct CDR3 sequences. Sequencing was performed on blood T cells: a sorted CD56 or NKG2C T cell subset, CD4+ or CD8+ T cells, or bulk PBMC T cells (not recorded which). The V call is TRBV5-5, the J call TRBJ2-1; TCRdb lists TRBD1, though no DNA is available to test this call. The source of this sequence is a woman aged 18 to 75 in good health. The CDR3 reads CASSFPGPTYNEQFF.